This T cell receptor beta chain was sequenced during a study of T-cell reconstitution after alpha-beta-depleted transplantation in children. TCRbeta library preparation incorporated unique molecular identifiers. A single record per CDR3 protein comes from TCRdb applying MiXCR to the PCR reads. The data show hundreds of thousands of distinct CDR3 sequences, under 15% seen once. V was pared by 2 bases and J by 2 bases, with 10 bases between. Germline V lookup: CDR1 ENHRY, CDR2 SYGVKD. This CDR3 is 15 amino acids long. Here the sequenced sample was PBMCs from the stem cell graft donor, taken from the stem cell graft. This sequence was found in a human donor who donated a stem cell graft to a child with combined immunodeficiency. The J gene is TRBJ2-1, the V gene TRBV10-3, with a tentative D call TRBD1 (5 bases). CDR3 sequence reads: CAISESQGTYNEQFF. Here the CDR3 DNA reads TGTGCCATCAGTGAGAGTCAGGGTACCTACAATGAGCAGTTCTTC.